What follows are 17 T cell receptor beta chains derived from one specimen sequenced in a study of blood T cell repertoires in COVID-19. Here immunoSEQ multiplex PCR was the method, and the copy in TCRdb shows in-frame clones only, minus some. The sample has approximately 230,000 clones; 88% are singletons. Sample: peripheral blood. These receptors came from a man older than 75 with acute or convalescent COVID-19.

The chain is built from TRBV2 and TRBJ2-1; D call uncertain. CDR3 length equals 14 residues. Germline assignment: CDR1 SNHLY and CDR2 FYNNEI. V shed 6 bases and J shed 3 bases, with 12 bases lying between them. CDR3: CASRRSEVYNEQFF. DNA for the CDR3: TGTGCCAGCAGACGGAGTGAGGTCTACAATGAGCAGTTCTTC.

This chain uses TRBV9 with TRBJ2-1, with D perhaps TRBD1 (5 bases). V lost 6 bases to trimming and J lost 5 bases, with 18 bases between them. Germline V gene sequence: CDR1 SGDLS, CDR2 YYNGEE. This CDR3 contains 15 residues. CDR3 sequence reads: CASTPTAYFDNEQFF. DNA for the CDR3: TGTGCCAGCACCCCGACAGCGTATTTCGACAATGAGCAGTTCTTC.

The chain is built from TRBV6-5 and TRBJ1-2; 7 nucleotides align to TRBD1. The germline CDR1 and CDR2 sequences are MNHEY and SVGAGI. Trimming at V came to 9 bases and at J to 4 bases, leaving 8 bases not matched to a gene. This CDR3 has 13 amino acids. CDR3 sequence: CASSRDSTYGYTF. The CDR3 nucleotides are TGTGCCAGTTCCCGGGACAGCACCTATGGCTACACCTTC.

The rearrangement joins TRBV28 to TRBJ2-2; D possibly corresponds to TRBD2 (5 bases). Trimming pared 11 bases from V and 6 bases from J, leaving 25 bases between. Germline CDR1 reads MDHEN; CDR2 reads SYDVKM. This CDR3 spans 16 amino acids. The chain's CDR3 is CASKDGGRVRAGELFF. In nucleotides, the CDR3 is TGTGCCTCCAAGGACGGCGGCAGAGTGCGGGCCGGGGAGCTGTTTTTT.

The chain employs TRBV7-9 and TRBJ2-3; D might be TRBD2 (6 bases). The germline gives CDR1 SEHNR, CDR2 FQNEAQ (reference sequence). The CDR3 contains 14 residues. V dropped 7 bases and J dropped 3 bases, with 14 bases sitting between them. The CDR3 DNA follows: TGTGCCAGCACGGAGGGAACAAGGACAGATACGCAGTATTTT. It translates to CASTEGTRTDTQYF.

The CDR3 DNA reads TGTGCCAGCAGCTTAGCTGTAGAGACTGAAGCTTTCTTT. Translating it yields CASSLAVETEAFF. The V gene is TRBV7-9, the J gene TRBJ1-1; D is ambiguous. V was pared by 0 bases and J by 5 bases, with 7 bases between. This CDR3 is built from 13 residues. CDR1 and CDR2 from the germline V gene are SEHNR and FQNEAQ (reference sequence).

In its sample, this clone was seen once. The gene calls are TRBV19 and TRBJ2-5; the D gene is possibly TRBD2 (5 bases). Germline V CDR1 and CDR2: LNHDA, SQIVND (reference sequence). This CDR3 has 15 residues. The V gene lost 1 base and the J gene lost 1 base, with 10 bases spanning the gap. In nucleotides, the CDR3 is TGTGCCAGTAGTATAGGGGAGCGGCTCCAAGAGACCCAGTACTTC. This encodes CASSIGERLQETQYF.

This chain uses TRBV2 with TRBJ2-2; 8 positions agree with TRBD1. The CDR3 extends over 15 amino acids. Germline values: CDR1 SNHLY, CDR2 FYNNEI. Germline trimming cut 6 bases from V and 5 bases from J; bases unmatched to any gene: 8. The CDR3 is CASSNGQGGTGELFF. CDR3 coding DNA: TGTGCCAGCAGCAACGGACAGGGCGGAACCGGGGAGCTGTTTTTT.

This clone was detected only once. The CDR3 coding sequence is TGTGCCAGCAGTTTCTCGGGGGGAGCTTTCTTT. Translated, it gives CASSFSGGAFF. The V gene is TRBV28, the J gene TRBJ1-1; a possible D gene is TRBD1 (5 bases). The CDR3 contains 11 residues. The V gene's germline CDR1 is MDHEN and CDR2 SYDVKM. Trimming took off 3 bases at V and 10 bases at J, with 9 bases between the two ends.

The CDR3 coding sequence is TGTGCCAGCAGTGATCCGGGACAGATCGTGAACACTGAAGCTTTCTTT. Its protein product is CASSDPGQIVNTEAFF. V usage is TRBV6-1 and J usage is TRBJ1-1; 7 bases match TRBD1. Germline V CDR1 and CDR2: MNHNS, SASEGT. V lost 3 bases to trimming and J lost 0 bases; unmatched junction nucleotides: 7. The CDR3 totals 16 residues.

The V and J genes are TRBV18 and TRBJ1-5; D remains unclear. CDR3 length: 12 residues. Trimming stripped 8 bases from V and 0 bases from J, with 5 bases between. Germline CDR1 KGHSH, CDR2 LQKENI. The CDR3 sequence is CASSNSNQPQHF. DNA of the CDR3: TGTGCCAGCAGCAATAGCAATCAGCCCCAGCATTTT. The whole variable domain, filled in from reference TRBV18 and TRBJ1-5, reads NAGVMQNPRHLVRRRGQEARLRCSPMKGHSHVYWYRQLPEEGLKFMVYLQKENIIDESGMPKERFSAEFPKEGPSILRIQQVVRGDSAAYFCASSNSNQPQHFGDGTRLSIL.

The chain couples TRBV18 to TRBJ2-7, with 8 nucleotides matching TRBD1. This CDR3 spans 15 amino acids. The germline gives CDR1 KGHSH, CDR2 LQKENI. J gave up 2 bases and V 2 bases, and 5 bases lay outside the gene matches. CDR3: CASSPTGQATYEQYF. The DNA for the CDR3 is TGTGCCAGCTCACCAACGGGACAGGCGACCTACGAGCAGTACTTC.

This chain uses TRBV5-1 with TRBJ1-6; D is unresolved. CDR3 length: 18 amino acids. The germline CDR1 and CDR2 sequences are SGHRS and YFSETQ. Trimming left V 0 bases short and J 8 bases short, with 21 bases between. The CDR3 is CASSLGDGSSYMDSPLHF. The CDR3 DNA reads TGCGCCAGCAGCTTGGGGGATGGGAGCTCCTATATGGATTCACCCCTCCACTTT.

V and J are TRBV19 and TRBJ2-7; 9 bases match TRBD1. V shed 4 bases, J shed 3 bases, and the junction held 4 bases outside the gene matches. There are 14 residues in the CDR3. CDR1 LNHDA and CDR2 SQIVND come from the germline V gene (reference sequence). In nucleotides, the CDR3 is TGTGCCAGTAGTACCGGACAGGGGATCTACGAGCAGTACTTC. Protein sequence: CASSTGQGIYEQYF.

The gene calls are TRBV29-1 and TRBJ2-1, with D perhaps matching TRBD2 (6 bases). V lost 4 bases and J lost 0, with 13 bases in between. Looked up from germline, CDR1 is SQVTM and CDR2 is ANQGSEA. This CDR3 spans 15 amino acids. The DNA for the CDR3 is TGCAGCGTTGGGCGGGACTTGAGCTCCTACAATGAGCAGTTCTTC. Translation: CSVGRDLSSYNEQFF.

The chain couples TRBV3-1 (or the pseudogene TRBV3-2) to TRBJ1-2; TRBD1 matches at 10 bases. From germline, CDR1 is LGHDT and CDR2 YNNKEL (reference sequence). V trimming: 7 bases; J trimming: 7 bases; junction bases outside the gene matches: 3. This CDR3 region has 12 residues. The DNA of the CDR3 is TGTGCCAGCAAACGACAGGGGGCTGGCTACACCTTC. Protein: CASKRQGAGYTF.

The V and J genes are TRBV5-1 and TRBJ2-5; no firm D call. The CDR3 totals 14 residues. Between the trimmed V and J ends, which lost 4 bases and 4 bases, there was a span of 14 bases. In germline, CDR1 is SGHRS, CDR2 YFSETQ. CDR3 in amino acids: CASSPGSPGETQYF. CDR3 nucleotide sequence: TGCGCCAGCAGCCCCGGGTCCCCGGGAGAGACCCAGTACTTC.